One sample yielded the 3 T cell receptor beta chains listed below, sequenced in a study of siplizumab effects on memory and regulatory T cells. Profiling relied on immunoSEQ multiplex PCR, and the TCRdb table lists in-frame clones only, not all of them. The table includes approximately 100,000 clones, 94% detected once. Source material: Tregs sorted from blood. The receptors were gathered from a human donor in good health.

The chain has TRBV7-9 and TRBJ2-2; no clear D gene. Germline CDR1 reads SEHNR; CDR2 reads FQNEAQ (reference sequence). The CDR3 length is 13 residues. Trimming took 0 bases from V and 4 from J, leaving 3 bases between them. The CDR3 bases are TGTGCCAGCAGCTTAGCTAGCACCGGGGAGCTGTTTTTT. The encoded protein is CASSLASTGELFF. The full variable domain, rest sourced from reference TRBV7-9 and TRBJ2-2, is DTGVSQNPRHKITKRGQNVTFRCDPISEHNRLYWYRQTLGQGPEFLTYFQNEAQLEKSRLLSDRFSAERPKGSFSTLEIQRTEQGDSAMYLCASSLASTGELFFGEGSRLTVL.

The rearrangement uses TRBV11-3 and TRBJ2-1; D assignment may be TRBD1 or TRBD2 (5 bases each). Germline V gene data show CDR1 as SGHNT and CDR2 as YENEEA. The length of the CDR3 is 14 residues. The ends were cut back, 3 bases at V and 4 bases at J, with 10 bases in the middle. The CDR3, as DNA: TGTGCCAGCAGCTTTTCGGGACCATACAATGAGCAGTTCTTC. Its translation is CASSFSGPYNEQFF.

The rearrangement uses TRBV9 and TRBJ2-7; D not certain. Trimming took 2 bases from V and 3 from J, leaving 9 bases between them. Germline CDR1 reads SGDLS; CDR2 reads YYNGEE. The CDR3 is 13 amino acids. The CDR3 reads CASSVLDGYEQYF. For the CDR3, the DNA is TGTGCCAGCAGCGTTCTAGACGGCTACGAGCAGTACTTC.